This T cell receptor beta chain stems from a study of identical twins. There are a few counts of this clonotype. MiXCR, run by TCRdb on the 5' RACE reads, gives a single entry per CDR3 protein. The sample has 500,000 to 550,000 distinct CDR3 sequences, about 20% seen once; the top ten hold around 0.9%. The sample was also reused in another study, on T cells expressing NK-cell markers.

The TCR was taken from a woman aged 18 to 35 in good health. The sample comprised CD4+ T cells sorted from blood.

The CDR3 reads CASSRIPGTSGRWNEQFF. The CDR3 nucleotides are TGTGCCAGCAGTCGGATTCCAGGGACTAGCGGGAGGTGGAATGAGCAGTTCTTC. J is TRBJ2-1 and V is TRBV6-1; TRBD2 matches at 15 bases. The CDR3 is 18 amino acids. Per germline, CDR1 MNHNS and CDR2 SASEGT. Germline trimming cut 5 bases from V and 7 bases from J; bases unmatched to any gene: 12.